This T cell receptor beta chain was profiled in a study of blood T cell repertoires in COVID-19 (dated by TCRdb to about 2020). Concerning the study at large: Samples covering the acute and convalescent phases of COVID-19 were provided by collaborators in the United States, Italy and Spain. The material from the prospective study consisted of cDNA or gDNA derived from T cells, B-cell-depleted T cells, or PBMCs. Deeply sampled blood TCRbeta repertoires from subjects exposed to, actively infected with, or recovered from COVID-19 were included in the dataset. The repertoires were made available in a free public database intended to serve as a resource for research on the immune response to SARS-CoV-2. Samples were obtained from the ongoing ImmuneRACE study (first 160 participants) and from 1,254 subjects provided by 6 global collaborators. Nearly every sample came with metadata listing a de-identified subject ID, COVID-19 status, age in years and sex. Where HLA class I and class II types were available, the types were taken from metadata supplied by the sample provider, not from assay-based typing.

The immunoSEQ Assay, a bias-controlled multiplex PCR, was used to amplify TCRbeta CDR3 regions from genomic DNA. As for the authors' bioinformatics: Nucleated cell counts per sample were estimated from amplification of reference gene primers within the assay. Sequence reads were collapsed and filtered to measure the absolute abundance of every unique TCRbeta CDR3 rearrangement. For each sample, productive Simpson clonality was calculated as the square root of Simpson's diversity index over productive rearrangements. TCRdb holds this immuneACCESS table with in-frame rearrangements only. Some clones are missing; in checked studies, unresolved V genes explain under half, and the rest has no known cause. That table furnishes V, J and clone size, whereas the DNA furnished D and trimming. The sample table contains hundreds of thousands of clones; only one count was recorded for 88% of them. The top ten clones comprise roughly 0.8% of the sample.

The collaborating institutions used their own protocols to collect whole blood in K2EDTA tubes. For TCRbeta analysis, collaborators shipped samples in one of three forms: frozen whole blood, isolated PBMCs, or DNA extracted from either of those sample types. Only one count was recorded for this clone. No cognate antigen has been identified for it. No much larger clone is present one base from it, and per-base qualities are unavailable. CDR1 LNHDA and CDR2 SQIVND were looked up in the germline V gene (reference sequence). Counted from cysteine to phenylalanine, this CDR3 has 13 amino acids. Only the CDR3 DNA stays, 39 bases, in frame from base 1. V and J are truncated by 5 bases and 10 bases respectively, leaving an intervening sequence of 12 bases. Broader findings and caveats from the paper: The quantity of clinical and demographic metadata differed by source and by participant and was supplied without curation.

Sequencing was performed on peripheral blood. The TCR sequence derives from a woman in her twenties or thirties with acute or convalescent COVID-19. Recombination connected TRBV19 to TRBJ1-6; too little of a D gene remains to name it. The CDR3 has the sequence CASSAITGSPLHF. The DNA sequence is as follows: TGTGCCAGTAGTGCTATTACCGGGTCACCCCTCCACTTT.